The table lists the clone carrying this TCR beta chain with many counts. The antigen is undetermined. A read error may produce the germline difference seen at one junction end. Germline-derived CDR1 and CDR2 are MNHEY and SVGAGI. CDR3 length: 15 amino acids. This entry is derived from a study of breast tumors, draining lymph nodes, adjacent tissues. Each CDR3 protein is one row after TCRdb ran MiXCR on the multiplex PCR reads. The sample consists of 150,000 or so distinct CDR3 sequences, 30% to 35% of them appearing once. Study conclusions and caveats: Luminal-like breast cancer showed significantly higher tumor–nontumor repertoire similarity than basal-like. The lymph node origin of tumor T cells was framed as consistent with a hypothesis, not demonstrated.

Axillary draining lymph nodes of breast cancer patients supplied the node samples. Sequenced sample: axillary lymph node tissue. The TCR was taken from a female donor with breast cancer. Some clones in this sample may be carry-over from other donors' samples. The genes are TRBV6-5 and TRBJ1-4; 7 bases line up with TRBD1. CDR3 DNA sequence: TGTGCCAGCAGTCACTCGACAGGGCTTAATGAAAAACTGTTTTTT. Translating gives CASSHSTGLNEKLFF.